The T cell receptor (beta chain) described here comes from a study of human T cells and chemical hapten exposure (TCRdb year 2021). Looking at the study overall: For sensitization, 2% DPC in acetone was applied to a roughly 2 cm by roughly 2 cm area of upper inner arm skin. Patients additionally received weekly therapeutic DPC doses to the scalp throughout the roughly 25-week study period. Patch testing was performed on the upper back with Finn chambers containing 0.01% DPC, and the patch tests were scored after 6 days according to International Contact Dermatitis Research Group standards. The patient cohort, mostly female, included alopecia areata with under or over 50% scalp involvement, alopecia totalis and alopecia universalis. Libraries were pooled for sequencing, and variation in per-sample TCR yields was attributed mainly to small differences in library volumes within the pool. This study followed changes in the peripheral blood TCR repertoire in vivo during primary and secondary sensitization of alopecia patients to the hapten diphenylcyclopropenone (DPC). Patient blood was sampled pre-sensitization (week 0) and at 2, 6 and about 24 weeks after DPC sensitization. Some 29 alopecia patients provided blood for TCR sequencing at one to four time points (pre-sensitization, 2, 6 and 24 weeks).

The time point label on this specimen signifies: patch test 3, about 24 weeks after DPC sensitization. According to the study, the label for this sample's treatment or condition signals: therapeutic diphenylcyclopropenone sensitization with weekly scalp DPC. Blood at each patch-test visit was drawn before the patch test was applied. Eligible patients were aged 18 to 70, diagnosed with alopecia, deemed suitable for DPC therapy, and excluded if pregnant. Total RNA was isolated from unfractionated whole blood collected in Tempus Blood RNA tubes. Of note for this clonotype: Its antigen is not yet known. No much larger clone exists at a distance of one base, and base qualities are not known.

The investigation overall reported the following: Patch test score was positively correlated with the number of PT1 expanded TCRs, with significance at thresholds 8, 16 and 32 but not at 4. Repeated subsampling changed both the strength of the expansion versus patch-test correlation and the threshold at which the correlation became significant. Significantly more large CDR3 similarity clusters were formed by expanded TCRs than by pre-sensitization or healthy control sets, consistent with antigen-driven responses. Alopecia, a presumed autoimmune disease, was present in all patients, so the immune response of the patients might differ from that of healthy individuals. No change with DPC sensitization was found in the number of TCRs above 1 in 1000 frequency, and no evidence of global repertoire structure alterations was found.

The library was built by means of RACE. The sequencer listed for this sample is NextSeq 500. Library preparation attached unique molecular identifiers to individual cDNA molecules for quantitative, reproducible TCR counting. Both TCR alpha and TCR beta chains were sequenced from each blood RNA sample. In the source study's methods: Samples had a median of 95,638 TCRs, with a range from roughly 23,224 to 700,000. V, J and CDR3 annotation of the TCR reads was carried out using the Decombinator software suite. For PS versus PT1 abundance plots, all samples were subsampled to the same number of TCRs (28,000). TCRs were defined as expanded if absent before sensitization and observed at least eight times at the 2-week time point. TCRdb passed the public sequencing reads through fastp at Q25 and MiXCR, retaining productive beta sequences. Under each unique CDR3 protein, matching rows form one entry showing the most common genes and DNA. TCRdb, not the original authors, processed these V and J calls. This sample comprises 150,000 to 200,000 distinct CDR3 sequences, 25% to 30% of them detected only once. The top ten constitute about 2.1% of the sample.

The source was whole blood, collected in connection with sensitization to the hapten diphenylcyclopropenone (DPC). This TCR derives from a woman aged 18-30 years with alopecia areata. Some clones in this sample may be carry-over from other donors' samples.

At the DNA level, the sequence is TGCGCCAGCAGCATCCCTACAGTGACTGGGGCCAACGTCCTGACTTTC. This encodes CASSIPTVTGANVLTF. The chain joins TRBV5-1 to TRBJ2-6, with the D gene call left open. CDR1 and CDR2, looked up from the germline V gene, are SGHRS and YFSETQ. From its cysteine to its phenylalanine, the CDR3 spans 16 amino acids. Only the CDR3 DNA is retained, 48 bases long and in frame from the first base. Deletion took 4 bases off V and 2 bases off J, with a span of 13 bases between the germline ends.